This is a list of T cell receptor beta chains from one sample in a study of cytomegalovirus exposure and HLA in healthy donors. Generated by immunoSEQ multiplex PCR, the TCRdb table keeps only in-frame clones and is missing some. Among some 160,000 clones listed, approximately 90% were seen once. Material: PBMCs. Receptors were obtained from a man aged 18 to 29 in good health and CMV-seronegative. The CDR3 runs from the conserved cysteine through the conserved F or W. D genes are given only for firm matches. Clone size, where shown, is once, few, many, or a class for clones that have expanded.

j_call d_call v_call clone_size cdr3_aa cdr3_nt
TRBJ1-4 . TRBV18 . CASSLVRGMAQSPEKLFF TGTGCCAGCTCACTGGTCAGGGGAATGGCCCAATCCCCCGAAAAACTGTTTTTT
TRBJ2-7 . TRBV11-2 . CASSPTDYEQYF TGTGCCAGCAGCCCGACAGACTACGAGCAGTACTTC
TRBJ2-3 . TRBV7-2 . CASSLVRAASTDTQYF TGTGCCAGCAGCTTAGTTCGAGCGGCTAGCACAGATACGCAGTATTTT
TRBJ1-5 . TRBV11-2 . CASSLAQSQPQHF TGTGCCAGCAGCTTAGCCCAGTCACAGCCCCAGCATTTT
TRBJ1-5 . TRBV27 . CASSPSTGNQPQHF TGTGCCAGCAGTCCCTCGACAGGAAATCAGCCCCAGCATTTT
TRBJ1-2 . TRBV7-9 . CASSLNLGGRTRAF TGTGCCAGCAGCTTGAACCTGGGAGGGAGAACCCGCGCCTTC
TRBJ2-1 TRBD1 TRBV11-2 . CASSLDRRVNEQFF TGTGCCAGCAGTTTGGACAGGAGAGTAAATGAGCAGTTCTTC
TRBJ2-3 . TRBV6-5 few CASTFADTQYF TGTGCCAGCACCTTCGCAGATACGCAGTATTTT
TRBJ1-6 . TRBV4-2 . CASSQEINNSPLHF TGTGCCAGCAGCCAAGAAATTAATAATTCACCCCTCCACTTT
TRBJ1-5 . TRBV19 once CASINSPNQPQHF TGTGCCAGTATTAACAGCCCCAATCAGCCCCAGCATTTT
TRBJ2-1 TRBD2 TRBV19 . CASSILAGGLYNEQFF TGTGCCAGTAGTATATTGGCGGGGGGGTTATACAATGAGCAGTTCTTC
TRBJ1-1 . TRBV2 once CASSAQPRGIAFF TGTGCCAGCAGTGCTCAACCCAGGGGTATAGCTTTCTTT
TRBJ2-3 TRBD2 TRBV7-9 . CAVIGPGGITDTQYF TGTGCCGTCATTGGACCGGGAGGGATCACAGATACGCAGTATTTT
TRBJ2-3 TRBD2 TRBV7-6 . CASSLRTSGTDTQYF TGTGCCAGCAGCCTTAGGACTAGCGGCACAGATACGCAGTATTTT
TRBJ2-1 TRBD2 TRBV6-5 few CASTAGGTYNEQFF TGTGCCAGCACAGCGGGAGGGACCTACAATGAGCAGTTCTTC
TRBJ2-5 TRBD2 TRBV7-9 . CASSLVALAGYKPGETQYF TGTGCCAGCAGCTTAGTAGCGCTAGCGGGGTATAAACCGGGGGAGACCCAGTACTTC
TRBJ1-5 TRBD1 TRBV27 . CASGPGTGSSPQHF TGTGCCAGCGGCCCCGGGACAGGGTCTTCCCCCCAGCATTTT
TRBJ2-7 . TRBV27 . CASGTGRSHYEQYF TGTGCCAGCGGAACAGGACGATCTCACTACGAGCAGTACTTC